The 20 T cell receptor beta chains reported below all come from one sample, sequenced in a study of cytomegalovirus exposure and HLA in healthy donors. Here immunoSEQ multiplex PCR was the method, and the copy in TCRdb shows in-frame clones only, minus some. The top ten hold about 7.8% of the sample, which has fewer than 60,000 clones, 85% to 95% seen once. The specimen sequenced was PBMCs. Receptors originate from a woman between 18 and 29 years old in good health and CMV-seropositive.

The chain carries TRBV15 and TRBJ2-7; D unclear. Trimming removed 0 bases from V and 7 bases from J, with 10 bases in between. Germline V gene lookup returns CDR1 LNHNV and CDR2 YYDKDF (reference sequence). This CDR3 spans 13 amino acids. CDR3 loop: CATSRDLKAEQYF. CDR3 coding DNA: TGTGCCACCAGCAGAGATTTGAAAGCGGAGCAGTACTTC.

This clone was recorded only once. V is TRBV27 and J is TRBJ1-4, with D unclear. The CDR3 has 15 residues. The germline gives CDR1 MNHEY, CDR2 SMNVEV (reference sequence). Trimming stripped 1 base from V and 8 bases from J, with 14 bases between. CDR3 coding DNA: TGTGCCAGCAGTTTATGGGGAGGGCTGGGAGAAAAACTGTTTTTT. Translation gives CASSLWGGLGEKLFF.

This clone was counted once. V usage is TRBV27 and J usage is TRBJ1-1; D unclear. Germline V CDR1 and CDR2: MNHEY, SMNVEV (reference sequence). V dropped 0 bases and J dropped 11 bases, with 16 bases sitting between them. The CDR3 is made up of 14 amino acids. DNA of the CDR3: TGTGCCAGCAGTTTATCGATAGAGGGAGGAACGGCTTTCTTT. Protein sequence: CASSLSIEGGTAFF.

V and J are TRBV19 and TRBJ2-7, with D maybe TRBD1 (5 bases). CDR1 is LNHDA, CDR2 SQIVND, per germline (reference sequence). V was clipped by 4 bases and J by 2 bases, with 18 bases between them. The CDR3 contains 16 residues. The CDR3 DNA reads TGTGCCAGTAGTAAGATTCTCACAGGCACCACCTACGAGCAGTACTTC. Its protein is CASSKILTGTTYEQYF. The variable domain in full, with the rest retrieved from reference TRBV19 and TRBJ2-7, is DGGITQSPKYLFRKEGQNVTLSCEQNLNHDAMYWYRQDPGQGLRLIYYSQIVNDFQKGDIAEGYSVSREKKESFPLTVTSAQKNPTAFYLCASSKILTGTTYEQYFGPGTRLTVT.

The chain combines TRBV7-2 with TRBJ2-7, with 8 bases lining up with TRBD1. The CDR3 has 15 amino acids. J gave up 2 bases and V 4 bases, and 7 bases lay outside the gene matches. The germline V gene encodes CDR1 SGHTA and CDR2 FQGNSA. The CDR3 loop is CASSSSTGETYEQYF. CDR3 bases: TGTGCCAGCAGCTCATCGACAGGGGAAACCTACGAGCAGTACTTC.

This chain's CDR3 is CASSLDQRQGSYGYTF. Here the CDR3 DNA reads TGTGCCAGCAGCTTAGATCAACGACAGGGATCGTATGGCTACACCTTC. The V call is TRBV11-3, the J call TRBJ1-2; 7 nucleotides agree with TRBD1. CDR3 size: 16 residues. Germline assignment: CDR1 SGHNT and CDR2 YENEEA. The trim removed 0 bases at V and 5 bases at J, leaving 9 bases unmatched.

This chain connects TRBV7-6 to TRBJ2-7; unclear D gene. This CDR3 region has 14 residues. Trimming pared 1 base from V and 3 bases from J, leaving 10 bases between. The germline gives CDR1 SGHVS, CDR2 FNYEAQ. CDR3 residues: CASSLGRLNYEQYF. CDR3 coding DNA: TGTGCCAGCAGCTTAGGCAGACTGAACTACGAGCAGTACTTC.

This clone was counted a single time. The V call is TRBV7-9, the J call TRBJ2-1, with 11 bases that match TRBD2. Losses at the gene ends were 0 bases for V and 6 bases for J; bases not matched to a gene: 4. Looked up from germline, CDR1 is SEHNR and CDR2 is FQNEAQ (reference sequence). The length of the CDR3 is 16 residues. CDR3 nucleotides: TGTGCCAGCAGCTTAGCGGTTACTAGCGGGAGCAATGAGCAGTTCTTC. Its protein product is CASSLAVTSGSNEQFF.

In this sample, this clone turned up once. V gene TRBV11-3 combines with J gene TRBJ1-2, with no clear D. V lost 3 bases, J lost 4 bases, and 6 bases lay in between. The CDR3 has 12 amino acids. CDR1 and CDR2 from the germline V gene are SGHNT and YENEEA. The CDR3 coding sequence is TGTGCCAGCAGCTTCAACTCCTATGGCTACACCTTC. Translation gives CASSFNSYGYTF.

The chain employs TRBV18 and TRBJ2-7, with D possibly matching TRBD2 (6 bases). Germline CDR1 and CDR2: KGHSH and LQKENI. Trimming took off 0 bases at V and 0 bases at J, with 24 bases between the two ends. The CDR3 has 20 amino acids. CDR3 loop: CASSPPKWDSDPFRSYEQYF. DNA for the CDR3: TGTGCCAGCTCACCACCGAAATGGGACTCCGATCCCTTCCGCTCCTACGAGCAGTACTTC.

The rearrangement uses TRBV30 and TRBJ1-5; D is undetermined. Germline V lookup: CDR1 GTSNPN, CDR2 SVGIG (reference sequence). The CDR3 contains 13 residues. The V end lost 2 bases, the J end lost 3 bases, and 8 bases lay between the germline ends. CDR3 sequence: CAWSWEDNQPQHF. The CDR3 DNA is TGTGCCTGGAGTTGGGAGGACAATCAGCCCCAGCATTTT.

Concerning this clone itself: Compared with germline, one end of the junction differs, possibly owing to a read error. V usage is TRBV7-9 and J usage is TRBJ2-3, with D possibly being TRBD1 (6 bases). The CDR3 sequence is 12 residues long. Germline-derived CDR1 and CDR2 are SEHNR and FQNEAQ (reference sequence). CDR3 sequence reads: CASTSTGRSFSF. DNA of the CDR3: TGTGCCAGCACCTCGACAGGACGAAGTTTCTCTTTT.

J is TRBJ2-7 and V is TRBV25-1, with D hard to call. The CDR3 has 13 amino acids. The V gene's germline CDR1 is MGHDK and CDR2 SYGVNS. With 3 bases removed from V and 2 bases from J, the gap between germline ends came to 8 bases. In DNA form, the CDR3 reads TGTGCCAGCAGTGATGTGGGCACCTACGAGCAGTACTTC. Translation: CASSDVGTYEQYF.

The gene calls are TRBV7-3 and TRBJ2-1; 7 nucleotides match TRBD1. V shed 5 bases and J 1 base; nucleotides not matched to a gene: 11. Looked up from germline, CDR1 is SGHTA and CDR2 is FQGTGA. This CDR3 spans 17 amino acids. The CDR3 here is CASSTKTGTESYNEQFF. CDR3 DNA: TGTGCCAGCAGCACAAAGACCGGGACAGAATCCTACAATGAGCAGTTCTTC.

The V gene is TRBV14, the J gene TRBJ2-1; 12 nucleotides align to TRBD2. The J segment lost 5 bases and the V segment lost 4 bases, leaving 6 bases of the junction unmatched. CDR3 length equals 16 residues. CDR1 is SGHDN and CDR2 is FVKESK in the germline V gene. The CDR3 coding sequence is TGTGCCAGCAGCCGACTAGCGGGAGTATTGAACAATGAGCAGTTCTTC. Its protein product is CASSRLAGVLNNEQFF.

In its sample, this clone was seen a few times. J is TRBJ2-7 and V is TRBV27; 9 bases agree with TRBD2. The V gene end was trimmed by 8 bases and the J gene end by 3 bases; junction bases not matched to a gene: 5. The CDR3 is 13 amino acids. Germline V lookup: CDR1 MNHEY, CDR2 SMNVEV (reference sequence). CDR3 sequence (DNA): TGTGCCAGCCGTAGCGGGAGTGGCTACGAGCAGTACTTC. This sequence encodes CASRSGSGYEQYF.

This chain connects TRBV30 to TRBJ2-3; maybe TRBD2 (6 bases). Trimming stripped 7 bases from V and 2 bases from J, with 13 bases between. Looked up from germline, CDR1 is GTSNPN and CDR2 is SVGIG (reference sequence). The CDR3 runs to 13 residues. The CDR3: CALGTSSTDTQYF. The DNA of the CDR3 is TGTGCCTTAGGGACTTCCTCCACAGATACGCAGTATTTT.

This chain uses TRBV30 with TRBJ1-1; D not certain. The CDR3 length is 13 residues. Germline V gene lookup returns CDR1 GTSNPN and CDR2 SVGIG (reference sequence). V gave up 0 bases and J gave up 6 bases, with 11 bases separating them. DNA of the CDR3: TGTGCCTGGAGTGTAGGGTTGGAGGCTGAAGCTTTCTTT. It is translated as CAWSVGLEAEAFF. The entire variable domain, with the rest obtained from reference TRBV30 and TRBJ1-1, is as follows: SQTIHQWPATLVQPVGSPLSLECTVEGTSNPNLYWYRQAAGRGLQLLFYSVGIGQISSEVPQNLSASRPQDRQFILSSKKLLLSDSGFYLCAWSVGLEAEAFFGQGTRLTVV.

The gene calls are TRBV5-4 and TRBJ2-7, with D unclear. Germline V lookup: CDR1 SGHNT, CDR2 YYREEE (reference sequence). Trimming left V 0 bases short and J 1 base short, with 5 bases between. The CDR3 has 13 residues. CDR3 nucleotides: TGTGCCAGCAGCTTGGAGAGATCCTACGAGCAGTACTTC. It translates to CASSLERSYEQYF.

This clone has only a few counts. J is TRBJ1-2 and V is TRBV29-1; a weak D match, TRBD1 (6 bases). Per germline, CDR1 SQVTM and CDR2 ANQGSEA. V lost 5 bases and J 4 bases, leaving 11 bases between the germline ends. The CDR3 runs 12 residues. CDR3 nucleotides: TGCAGCGTTCCCGGGACACTCTATGGCTACACCTTC. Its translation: CSVPGTLYGYTF. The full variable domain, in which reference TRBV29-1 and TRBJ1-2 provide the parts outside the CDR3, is SAVISQKPSRDICQRGTSLTIQCQVDSQVTMMFWYRQQPGQSLTLIATANQGSEATYESGFVIDKFPISRPNLTFSTLTVSNMSPEDSSIYLCSVPGTLYGYTFGSGTRLTVV.